This T cell receptor beta chain was documented in a study of PD-L1 blockade in urothelial cancer. This clone showed up just a few times. V shed 2 bases, J shed 7 bases, and the junction held 6 bases outside the gene matches. Per germline, CDR1 MGHRA and CDR2 YSYEKL. This CDR3 contains 15 residues. Sequenced by immunoSEQ multiplex PCR; TCRdb stores in-frame clones only, minus some. This table holds roughly 45,000 clones, more than 70% found once. This sample's time point: pretreatment peripheral blood. The J gene is TRBJ1-4, the V gene TRBV4-1; the match to TRBD1 covers 8 bases. The sample consisted of PBMCs, taken around atezolizumab (anti-PD-L1) treatment. This TCR derives from a man between 60 and 70 years old with urothelial cancer. This CDR3 reads CASSQTGGSGEKLFF. Written as DNA, the CDR3 is TGCGCCAGCAGCCAAACAGGGGGATCTGGTGAAAAACTGTTTTTT.